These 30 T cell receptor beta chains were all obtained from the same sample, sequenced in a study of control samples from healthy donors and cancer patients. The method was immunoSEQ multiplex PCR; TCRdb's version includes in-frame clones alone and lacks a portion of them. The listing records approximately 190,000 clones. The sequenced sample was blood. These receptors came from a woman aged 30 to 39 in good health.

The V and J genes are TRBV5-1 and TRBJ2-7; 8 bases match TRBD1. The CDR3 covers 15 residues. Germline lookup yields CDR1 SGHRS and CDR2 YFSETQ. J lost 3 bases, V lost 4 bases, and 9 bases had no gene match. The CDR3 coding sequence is TGCGCCAGCAGCCCCACGGGACAGGAGATCTACGAGCAGTACTTC. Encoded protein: CASSPTGQEIYEQYF.

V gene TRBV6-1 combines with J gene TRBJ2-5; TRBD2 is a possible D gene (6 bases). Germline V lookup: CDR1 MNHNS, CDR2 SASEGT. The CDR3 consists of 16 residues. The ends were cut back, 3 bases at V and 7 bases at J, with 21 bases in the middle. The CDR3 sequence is CASSELPGSSSATQYF. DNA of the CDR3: TGTGCCAGCAGTGAGCTCCCCGGGAGCTCAAGCGCGACCCAGTACTTC.

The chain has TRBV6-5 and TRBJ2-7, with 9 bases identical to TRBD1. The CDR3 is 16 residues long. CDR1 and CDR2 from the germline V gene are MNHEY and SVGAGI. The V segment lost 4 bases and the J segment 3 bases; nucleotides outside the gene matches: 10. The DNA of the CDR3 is TGTGCCAGCAGTTCGGCCGGGACAGGGAGGATCTACGAGCAGTACTTC. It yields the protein CASSSAGTGRIYEQYF.

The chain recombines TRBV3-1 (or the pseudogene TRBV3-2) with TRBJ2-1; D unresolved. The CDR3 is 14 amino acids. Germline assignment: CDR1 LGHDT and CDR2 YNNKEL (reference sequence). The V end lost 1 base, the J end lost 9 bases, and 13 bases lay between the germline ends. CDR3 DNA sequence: TGTGCCAGCAGCCAAGGGTTCGCAGTCGCTGAGCAGTTCTTC. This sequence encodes CASSQGFAVAEQFF.

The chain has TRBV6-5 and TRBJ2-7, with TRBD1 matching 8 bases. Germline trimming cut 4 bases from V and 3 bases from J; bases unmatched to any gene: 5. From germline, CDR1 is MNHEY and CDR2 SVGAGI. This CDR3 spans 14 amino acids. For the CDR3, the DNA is TGTGCCAGCAGTTTCCCGGGACAGGACTACGAGCAGTACTTC. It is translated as CASSFPGQDYEQYF.

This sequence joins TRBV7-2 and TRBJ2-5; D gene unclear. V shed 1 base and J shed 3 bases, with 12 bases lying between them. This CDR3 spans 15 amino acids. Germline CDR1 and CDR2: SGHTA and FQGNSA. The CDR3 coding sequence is TGTGCCAGCAGCTTAGTAGGCAGAGGAAAAGAGACCCAGTACTTC. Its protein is CASSLVGRGKETQYF.

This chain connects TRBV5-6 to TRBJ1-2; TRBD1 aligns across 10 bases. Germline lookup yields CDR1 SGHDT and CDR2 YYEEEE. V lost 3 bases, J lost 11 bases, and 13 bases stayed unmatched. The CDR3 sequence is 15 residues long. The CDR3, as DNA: TGTGCCAGCAGCTCCAACGGACAGGGGGGAGATTGGTACACCTTC. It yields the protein CASSSNGQGGDWYTF.

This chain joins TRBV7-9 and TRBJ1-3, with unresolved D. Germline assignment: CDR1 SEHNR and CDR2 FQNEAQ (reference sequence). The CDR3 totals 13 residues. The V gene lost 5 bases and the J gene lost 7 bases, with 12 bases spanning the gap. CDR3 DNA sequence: TGTGCCAGCAGCGTACCCCAACTGAACACCATATATTTT. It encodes CASSVPQLNTIYF.

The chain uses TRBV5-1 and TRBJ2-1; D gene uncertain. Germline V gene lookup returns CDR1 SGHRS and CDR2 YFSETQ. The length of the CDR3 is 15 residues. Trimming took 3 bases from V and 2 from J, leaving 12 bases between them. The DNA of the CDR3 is TGCGCCAGCAGCTACTCCGGGCAACCCTACAATGAGCAGTTCTTC. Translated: CASSYSGQPYNEQFF.

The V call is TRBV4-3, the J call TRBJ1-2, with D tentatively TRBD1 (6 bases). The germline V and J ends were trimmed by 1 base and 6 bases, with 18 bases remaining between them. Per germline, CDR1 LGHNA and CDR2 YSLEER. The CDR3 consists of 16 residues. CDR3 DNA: TGCGCCAGCAGCCAAGCCAACAATAGGGGGACGCATGGCTACACCTTC. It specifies CASSQANNRGTHGYTF.

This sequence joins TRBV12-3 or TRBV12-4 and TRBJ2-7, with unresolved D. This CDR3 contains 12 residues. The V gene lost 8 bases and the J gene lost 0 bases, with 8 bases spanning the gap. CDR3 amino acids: CASGDSSYEQYF. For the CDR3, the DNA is TGTGCCAGCGGTGATAGCTCCTACGAGCAGTACTTC.

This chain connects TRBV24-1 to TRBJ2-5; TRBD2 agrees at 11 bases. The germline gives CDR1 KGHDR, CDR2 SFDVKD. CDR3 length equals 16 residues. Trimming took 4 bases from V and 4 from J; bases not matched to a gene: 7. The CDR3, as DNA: TGTGCCACCAGTGAAGGTAGCGGGGGGGCCGGAGAGACCCAGTACTTC. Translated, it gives CATSEGSGGAGETQYF.

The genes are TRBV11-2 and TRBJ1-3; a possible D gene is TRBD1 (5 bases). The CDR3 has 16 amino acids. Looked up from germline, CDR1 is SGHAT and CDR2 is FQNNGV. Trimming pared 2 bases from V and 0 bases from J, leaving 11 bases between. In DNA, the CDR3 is TGTGCCAGCAGCTTATTAGGGGACGACTCTGGAAACACCATATATTTT. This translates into CASSLLGDDSGNTIYF.

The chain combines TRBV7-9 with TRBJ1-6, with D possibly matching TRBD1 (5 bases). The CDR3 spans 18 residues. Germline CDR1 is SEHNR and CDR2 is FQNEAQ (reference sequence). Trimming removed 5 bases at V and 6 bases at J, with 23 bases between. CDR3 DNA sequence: TGTGCCAGCAGCCCAGGAGCGGGGACCCCGCAGGTTAATTCACCCCTCCACTTT. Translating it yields CASSPGAGTPQVNSPLHF.

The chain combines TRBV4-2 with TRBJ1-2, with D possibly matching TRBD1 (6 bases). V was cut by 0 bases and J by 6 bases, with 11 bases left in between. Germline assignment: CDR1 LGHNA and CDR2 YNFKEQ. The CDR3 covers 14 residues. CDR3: CASSQDLKGDGYTF. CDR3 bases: TGTGCCAGCAGCCAAGATCTAAAGGGGGATGGCTACACCTTC.

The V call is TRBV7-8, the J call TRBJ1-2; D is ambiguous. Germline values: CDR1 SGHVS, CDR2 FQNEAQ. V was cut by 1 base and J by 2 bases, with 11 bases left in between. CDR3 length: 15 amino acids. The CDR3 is CASSLVKVSNYGYTF. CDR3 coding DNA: TGTGCCAGCAGCTTAGTAAAAGTCTCGAACTATGGCTACACCTTC.

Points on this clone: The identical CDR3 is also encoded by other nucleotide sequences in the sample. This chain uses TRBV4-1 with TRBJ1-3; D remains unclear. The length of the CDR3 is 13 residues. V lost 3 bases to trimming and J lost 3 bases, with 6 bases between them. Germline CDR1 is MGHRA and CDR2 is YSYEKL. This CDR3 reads CASSQVGGNTIYF. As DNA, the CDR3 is TGCGCCAGCAGCCAGGTTGGTGGAAACACCATATATTTT.

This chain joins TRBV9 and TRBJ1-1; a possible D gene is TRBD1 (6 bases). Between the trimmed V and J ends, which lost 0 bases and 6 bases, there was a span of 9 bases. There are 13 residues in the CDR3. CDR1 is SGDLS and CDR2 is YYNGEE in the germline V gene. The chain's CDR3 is CASSVGPGAEAFF. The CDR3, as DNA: TGTGCCAGCAGCGTAGGCCCAGGGGCTGAAGCTTTCTTT.

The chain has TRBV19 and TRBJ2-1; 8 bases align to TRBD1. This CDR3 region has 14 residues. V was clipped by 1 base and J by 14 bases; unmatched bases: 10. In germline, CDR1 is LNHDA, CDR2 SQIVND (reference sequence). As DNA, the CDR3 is TGTGCCAGTAGTATAGGGGCAGGGGGCGATCCAAAGTTCTTC. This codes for CASSIGAGGDPKFF.

The CDR3 DNA reads as TGTGCCAGCAGCGCAGGGGCGAGTCAGCCCCAGCATTTT. This codes for CASSAGASQPQHF. The genes are TRBV7-3 and TRBJ1-5; D is possibly TRBD1 (6 bases). This CDR3 spans 13 amino acids. With 5 bases removed from V and 6 bases from J, the gap between germline ends came to 11 bases. The germline gives CDR1 SGHTA, CDR2 FQGTGA.

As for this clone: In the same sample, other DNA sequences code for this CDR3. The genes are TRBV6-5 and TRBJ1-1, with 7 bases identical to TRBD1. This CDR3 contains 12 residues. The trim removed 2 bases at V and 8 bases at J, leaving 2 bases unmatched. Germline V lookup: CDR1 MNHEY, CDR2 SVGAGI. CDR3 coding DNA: TGTGCCAGCAGTTACACGGGACAGGAAGCTTTCTTT. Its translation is CASSYTGQEAFF.

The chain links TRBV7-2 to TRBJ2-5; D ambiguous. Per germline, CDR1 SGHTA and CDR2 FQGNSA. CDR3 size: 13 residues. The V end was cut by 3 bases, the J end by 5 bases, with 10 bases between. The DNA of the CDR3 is TGTGCCAGCAGCTTTTTTAGCTACGAGACCCAGTACTTC. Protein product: CASSFFSYETQYF.

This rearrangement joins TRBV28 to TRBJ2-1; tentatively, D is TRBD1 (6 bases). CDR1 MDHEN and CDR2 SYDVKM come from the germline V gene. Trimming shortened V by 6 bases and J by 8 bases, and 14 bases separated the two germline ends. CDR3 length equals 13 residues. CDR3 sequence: CASRSTGWDEQFF. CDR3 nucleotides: TGTGCCAGCAGATCCACAGGGTGGGATGAGCAGTTCTTC.

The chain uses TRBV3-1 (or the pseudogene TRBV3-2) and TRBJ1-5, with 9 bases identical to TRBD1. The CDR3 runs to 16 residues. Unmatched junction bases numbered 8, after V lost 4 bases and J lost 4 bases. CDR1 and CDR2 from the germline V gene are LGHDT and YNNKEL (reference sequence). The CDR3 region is CASSPRDRVGNQPQHF. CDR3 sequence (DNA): TGTGCCAGCAGCCCAAGGGACAGGGTCGGGAATCAGCCCCAGCATTTT.

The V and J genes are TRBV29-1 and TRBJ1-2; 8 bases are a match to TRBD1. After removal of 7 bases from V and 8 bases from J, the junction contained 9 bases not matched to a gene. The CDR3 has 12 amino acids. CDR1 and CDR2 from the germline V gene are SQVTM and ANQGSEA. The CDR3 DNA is TGCAGCGAAACCACACAGGGGGTCGGCTACACCTTC. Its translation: CSETTQGVGYTF.

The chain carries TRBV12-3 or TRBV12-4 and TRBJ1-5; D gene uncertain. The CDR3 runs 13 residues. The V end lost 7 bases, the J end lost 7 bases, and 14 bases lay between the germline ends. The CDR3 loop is CASTSGGEQPQHF. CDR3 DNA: TGTGCCAGCACCTCAGGAGGCGAACAGCCCCAGCATTTT.

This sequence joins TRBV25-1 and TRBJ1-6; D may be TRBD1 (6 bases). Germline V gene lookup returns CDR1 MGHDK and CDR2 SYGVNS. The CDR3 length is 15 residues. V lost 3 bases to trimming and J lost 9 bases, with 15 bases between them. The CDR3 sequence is CASSDLTGPLSPLHF. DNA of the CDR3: TGTGCCAGCAGTGACTTAACAGGGCCTCTTTCACCCCTCCACTTT.

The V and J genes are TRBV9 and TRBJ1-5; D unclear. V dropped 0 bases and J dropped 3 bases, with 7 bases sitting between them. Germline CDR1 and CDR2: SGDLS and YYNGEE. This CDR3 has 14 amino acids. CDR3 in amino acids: CASSVGRHNQPQHF. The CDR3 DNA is TGTGCCAGCAGCGTAGGTCGCCACAATCAGCCCCAGCATTTT.

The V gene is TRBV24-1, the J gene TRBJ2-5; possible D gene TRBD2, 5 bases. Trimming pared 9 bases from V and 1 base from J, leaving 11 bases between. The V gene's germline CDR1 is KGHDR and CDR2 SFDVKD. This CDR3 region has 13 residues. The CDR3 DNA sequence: TGTGCCACCGCTCGGGGTCTCCAAGAGACCCAGTACTTC. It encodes CATARGLQETQYF.

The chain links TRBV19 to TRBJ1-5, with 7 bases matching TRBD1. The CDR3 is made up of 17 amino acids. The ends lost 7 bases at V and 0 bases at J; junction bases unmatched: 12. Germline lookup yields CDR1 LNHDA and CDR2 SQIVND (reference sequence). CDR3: CASKTGKGAYSNQPQHF. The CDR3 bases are TGTGCCAGTAAAACGGGGAAGGGGGCCTATAGCAATCAGCCCCAGCATTTT.